The following is a T cell receptor (beta chain) sequence with its context. Sequencing libraries for TCR beta were prepared with iRepertoire HTBI primers and Arm-PCR of CDR3 regions. TCRdb used MiXCR to reprocess the multiplex PCR reads, holding one entry per CDR3 protein. The sample has some 490,000 distinct CDR3 sequences; around 13% are singletons. This specimen comes from a study of regulatory T cells in long-lasting Graves disease. The V gene end was trimmed by 4 bases and the J gene end by 2 bases; junction bases not matched to a gene: 15. In germline, CDR1 is SGHTA, CDR2 FQGNSA. The CDR3 covers 18 residues. As for time point: newly diagnosed GD, antithyroid drugs for less than 3 months. The TCR library was prepared using RNA isolated from PBMCs. The EDTA tubes were filled with 8 to 9.5 milliliters of drawn peripheral blood. These sequences were also reported in another study, on T cells in Graves' hyperthyroidism and ophthalmopathy. That source notes: A model using 13 V-J features told ophthalmopathy apart from stable hyperthyroidism. Prediction of ophthalmopathy progression came a median approximately 6 months pre-onset.

Sequenced material: peripheral blood mononuclear cells (PBMCs), taken at new diagnosis, from a patient treated with antithyroid drugs. The chain combines TRBV7-2 with TRBJ2-7, with 9 bases lining up with TRBD1. This clonotype was obtained from a young woman with Graves disease. The CDR3 is CASSSAGTGNFPTYEQYF. CDR3 in DNA: TGTGCCAGCAGCTCCGCCGGGACAGGGAATTTCCCAACCTACGAGCAGTACTTC.